This TCR beta chain was recorded in a study of CD8 T cells in Susac syndrome. Of note for this clonotype: Its specificity is not known.

The study, taken as a whole, reports: A relatively small number of individuals underwent TCR sequencing and HLA analysis.

All included Susac syndrome patients satisfied recently defined diagnostic criteria for definite or probable disease. V lost 4 bases and J 3 bases, leaving 9 bases between the germline ends. The CDR3 is 13 residues long. Germline loops: CDR1 SGHTA, CDR2 FQGNSA. Random-hexamer reverse transcription was applied to about 0.45 to 1 ug RNA. The CDR3 of TCR beta was amplified by immunoSEQ multiplex PCR across 54 Vbeta and 13 Jbeta. TCRdb recomputed calls from the immunoSEQ multiplex PCR reads with MiXCR, one row per CDR3 protein. The data show 180,000 or so distinct CDR3 sequences, roughly 94% seen once. The source of this sequence is a human donor with Susac syndrome. The rearrangement joins TRBV7-2 to TRBJ1-2; D is perhaps TRBD1 (6 bases). Sequencing used CD4+ T cells from PBMCs. As DNA, the CDR3 is TGTGCCAGCAGCTCTTGGACAGACTATGGCTACACCTTC. It is translated as CASSSWTDYGYTF.